The rows below give T cell receptor beta chains drawn from one sample of a study of naive and memory T cell subsets. TCRdb reanalysed the UMI-ligation and nested PCR reads using MiXCR and keeps one entry per CDR3 protein. Of 95,000 to 150,000 distinct CDR3 sequences in the sample, about 36% were seen once. Source material: central memory CD4+ T cells from blood. These receptors came from a human donor in good health. The CDR3 runs from the conserved cysteine through the conserved F or W. Each record gives: D gene, V gene, J gene, CDR3 protein. D genes are given only for firm matches.

>-|TRBV6-1|TRBJ2-4
CASRQGRGQSNIQYF
>TRBD2|TRBV20-1|TRBJ2-1
CSAPKDVGTSDFNEQFF
>-|TRBV7-9|TRBJ2-7
CASSLDYEQYF
>TRBD2|TRBV29-1|TRBJ2-1
CSVGIGGVALTGTRVGEQFF
>-|TRBV20-1|TRBJ2-4
CSARDAARATKNIQYF
>-|TRBV20-1|TRBJ2-5
CSAQDIETQYF
>TRBD1|TRBV24-1|TRBJ2-5
CATSDDSRDRKETQYF
>-|TRBV6-2/TRBV6-3|TRBJ2-1
CASSSGNHNEQFF
>TRBD1|TRBV29-1|TRBJ1-1
CSVQGGQGAGTEAFF
>TRBD1|TRBV10-3|TRBJ2-5
CAIKPGQGQETQYF
>TRBD2|TRBV20-1|TRBJ2-1
CSAQRGLAGVNEQFF
>-|TRBV27|TRBJ1-5
CASSWSSNQPQHF
>TRBD1|TRBV5-6|TRBJ2-6
CASSFWDRGPSGGANVLTF
>-|TRBV28|TRBJ2-7
CASSHDRLSYEQYF
>-|TRBV2|TRBJ2-4
CASSVGGIQYF
>-|TRBV7-2|TRBJ2-7
CASSLGTGQQYF
>-|TRBV13|TRBJ2-1
CASSLDSASYNEQFF
>TRBD1|TRBV6-5|TRBJ2-7
CASSRSGGNYEQYF
>TRBD1|TRBV20-1|TRBJ1-4
CSALDRRGGNEKLFF
>-|TRBV6-5|TRBJ1-2
CASSYSRAVYGYTF
>TRBD2|TRBV29-1|TRBJ2-1
CSVEWTSGGSQFF
>-|TRBV12-3/TRBV12-4|TRBJ2-1
CASSLRGGGVYNEQFF
>TRBD1|TRBV7-8|TRBJ1-6
CASSSNRNRGSWSPLHF
>-|TRBV27|TRBJ2-1
CASSLSGLQFF
>TRBD1|TRBV30|TRBJ2-1
CAWSVQGLLGNEQFF
>-|TRBV7-2|TRBJ2-7
CASSLGVQGYEQYF
>TRBD1|TRBV25-1|TRBJ2-7
CASSRFGTVYEQYF
>TRBD2|TRBV11-2|TRBJ2-1
CASSWTSGTYNEQFF
>-|TRBV7-2|TRBJ2-1
CASSSWGSSYNEQFF
>-|TRBV6-1|TRBJ1-1
CASIRGASEAFF
>-|TRBV7-2|TRBJ2-2
CASSPTDRNTGELFF
>-|TRBV11-2|TRBJ1-6
CASSTHRDSPLHF
>-|TRBV20-1|TRBJ1-5
CSARPHPGGGGNQPQHF
>TRBD2|TRBV7-7|TRBJ2-2
CASGGLAGGGTGELFF
>-|TRBV28|TRBJ2-2
CATSTGELFF
>-|TRBV28|TRBJ2-7
CASKRHTPYEQYF
>-|TRBV18|TRBJ1-5
CASSPPGHSNQPQHF
>TRBD2|TRBV20-1|TRBJ2-1
CSADPSGTRSFGNEQFF
>-|TRBV20-1|TRBJ1-1
CSARGVGQVSISNTEAFF
>TRBD2|TRBV29-1|TRBJ2-5
CSVEGLAGASQETQYF
>TRBD2|TRBV6-6|TRBJ2-3
CASRKGTSGFSTDTQYF